The source of this T cell receptor (beta chain) is a study of cytomegalovirus exposure and HLA in healthy donors. Study-wide context: Findings of an earlier analysis included some 110 million unique TCR beta sequences from 200 million or so T cells.

The primer mix had 60 Vbeta and 13 Jbeta primers. Here immunoSEQ multiplex PCR was the method, and the copy in TCRdb shows in-frame clones only, minus some. The sample has about 140,000 clones; roughly 80% are singletons. To note about this clone: Its specificity is unknown.

The CDR3 is made up of 17 amino acids. Germline assignment: CDR1 SNHLY and CDR2 FYNNEI. J lost 1 base, V lost 7 bases, and 10 bases had no gene match. Findings and limits, study-wide: Later analysis demonstrated an association between a missense DCLRE1C variant and TCR beta V- and J-gene trimming. Presence/absence analyses supposed approximately even sequencing depth among donors.

The chain couples TRBV2 to TRBJ2-1, with 10 positions matching TRBD2. The receptor's source is a woman aged 40 to 50 in good health and CMV-seronegative. The sample taken for sequencing was PBMCs. The CDR3 is CASTHQREGPSYNEQFF. In nucleotides, the CDR3 is TGTGCCAGCACCCACCAGCGGGAGGGTCCTTCCTACAATGAGCAGTTCTTC.